Detailed here is one T cell receptor (beta chain). The antigen it binds to is not known. No qualities accompany the bases; no much larger clone lies one base away. Library generation was performed with RT-PCR. These reads were obtained on a NextSeq 550. The public reads were run again by TCRdb, first through fastp at Q25 and then through MiXCR, and only productive beta chains were kept. Rows with one shared CDR3 protein collapse into an entry with the most common genes and DNA. In this sample the table shows approximately 200,000 distinct CDR3 sequences, 35% to 50% of which occur a single time. 33% of the sample is in the top ten clones. This entry belongs to a study of patients and donors after allogeneic stem cell transplantation (dated by TCRdb to 2018 to 2021). For CDR1 and CDR2, the germline V gene (reference sequence) lists DFQATT and SNEGSKA. The CDR3 spans 11 residues, from the cysteine through the phenylalanine. Kept here is only the CDR3 DNA, which spans 33 bases and is read in frame from base 1. The V end loses 2 bases and the J end loses 4 bases, and a stretch of 3 bases separates them.

The sequence derives from a human donor who was either an allogeneic HSCT recipient or a stem cell or donor lymphocyte infusion donor (not recorded which). It is not recorded whose cells these are; they may come from a transplant donor. The rearrangement combines TRBV20-1 with TRBJ1-3; the D gene is unclear. Source material: blood, either unsorted or a sorted T cell fraction (not recorded which). The DNA sequence reads TGCAGTGCTAGAAAGGGAAACACCATATATTTT. It is translated as CSARKGNTIYF.